Sequencing of this T cell receptor beta chain was carried out in a study of cytomegalovirus exposure and HLA in healthy donors. Study-level results: CMV antigen specificity of a few CMV-associated chains was confirmed in vitro.

Primers: 60 Vbeta forward and 13 Jbeta reverse. Per the original data handling: Later analysis identified some 80 million unique TCR beta chains, approximately 11 million shared. The protocol was immunoSEQ multiplex PCR, while the TCRdb copy is restricted to in-frame clones and leaves out a portion. V, J and clone size are those of that table, while D and trimming were read from the DNA. This table has around 150,000 clones, about 82% appearing once. Regarding this clone: The antigen is undetermined.

This CDR3 is built from 15 residues. Germline assignment: CDR1 PRHDT and CDR2 FYEKMQ (reference sequence). The V end lost 5 bases, the J end lost 5 bases, and 19 bases lay between the germline ends. This chain links TRBV13 with TRBJ2-7; no clear D. Sequenced sample: PBMCs. The source of this sequence is a woman in her twenties or thirties in good health and CMV-seropositive. As DNA, the CDR3 is TGTGCCAGCAGCCGAACCGACCTGCGGTCCCACGAGCAGTACTTC. Its protein product is CASSRTDLRSHEQYF.